This T cell receptor (beta chain) came from a study of CD8 T cells in Susac syndrome. Broader study findings: Only a relatively small number of individuals were included in the TCR sequencing and HLA analysis.

From germline, CDR1 is SNHLY and CDR2 FYNNEI. V was pared by 6 bases and J by 0 bases, with 18 bases between. The CDR3 is made up of 16 amino acids. The table lists this clonotype with a count of one. Its cognate antigen is unknown. The authors sequenced TCR beta from blood CD8+ and CD4+ T cells. Negative isolation yielded CD4+ and CD8+ T cells, and FACS enriched TEMRA cells. With random hexamers, reverse transcription was performed on about 0.5 to 1 ug of RNA. Amplification of TCR beta CDR3 across 54 Vbeta and 13 Jbeta was performed with immunoSEQ multiplex PCR. One entry per CDR3 protein, called by TCRdb with MiXCR from the immunoSEQ multiplex PCR reads. Of 400,000 or so distinct CDR3 sequences in the sample, 75% to 90% were seen once.

Sequencing input: CD8+ T cells from PBMCs. This chain links TRBV2 with TRBJ2-7; D perhaps matches TRBD1 (6 bases). The receptor was isolated from a human donor with multiple sclerosis. The DNA for the CDR3 is TGTGCCAGCAGCGAGCTCGACAGGTTGAGCTCCTACGAGCAGTACTTC. Translating it yields CASSELDRLSSYEQYF.